This T cell receptor beta chain stems from a study of human T cells and chemical hapten exposure. Time point: pre-sensitization, week 0. The sample's treatment: therapeutic diphenylcyclopropenone sensitization with weekly scalp DPC. This clonotype was seen repeatedly, ten times or more. J lost 1 base, V lost 0 bases, and 9 bases had no gene match. This CDR3 comprises 18 residues. Germline CDR1 and CDR2: MGHRA and YSYEKL. In the original analysis: Sample-level TCR yields exhibited a median of approximately 88,000, with a range of about 20,000 to 700,000. TCRdb fed the RACE reads into MiXCR, producing one record per CDR3 protein. The authors' filters were not applied to this entry. The sample includes around 380,000 distinct CDR3 sequences, around 5.5% of them seen just once.

The rearrangement joins TRBV4-1 to TRBJ2-5; 9 bases align to TRBD2. This specimen consisted of whole blood, obtained in connection with sensitization to the hapten diphenylcyclopropenone (DPC). The TCR sequence derives from a woman aged 18-29 years with alopecia areata. Some clones in this sample may be carry-over from other donors' samples. The CDR3 DNA follows: TGCGCCAGCAGCCAAGATTTGGCTAGCGGGGCAGCCCAAGAGACCCAGTACTTC. This gives the protein CASSQDLASGAAQETQYF.